This T cell receptor (beta chain) was identified during a study of T cell responses to AZD1222 COVID-19 vaccine. Overall study findings and caveats: Baseline serology detected seropositivity in only six or seven AZD1222 recipients. Vaccine-associated CD4 TCRs ranged over spike, dominating at 160-218 and 743-854.

Worth noting for this clone: As yet, its antigen is unknown.

Produced via immunoSEQ multiplex PCR; TCRdb's table is partial and in-frame only. This sample has fewer than 85,000 clones; 88% occur once, and the top ten carry approximately 5%. The CDR3 is 12 amino acids. Germline V gene sequence: CDR1 SGHRS, CDR2 YFSETQ. V lost 6 bases to trimming and J lost 3 bases, with 9 bases between them. The chain couples TRBV5-1 to TRBJ1-2; D not certain. The source of this sequence is an adult who received the MenACWY meningococcal vaccine as a control. Sequenced material: peripheral blood, taken 28 days after the second dose of the MenACWY control vaccine. In DNA, the CDR3 is TGCGCCAGCAAGTCGGCAGACTATGGCTACACCTTC. This encodes CASKSADYGYTF.